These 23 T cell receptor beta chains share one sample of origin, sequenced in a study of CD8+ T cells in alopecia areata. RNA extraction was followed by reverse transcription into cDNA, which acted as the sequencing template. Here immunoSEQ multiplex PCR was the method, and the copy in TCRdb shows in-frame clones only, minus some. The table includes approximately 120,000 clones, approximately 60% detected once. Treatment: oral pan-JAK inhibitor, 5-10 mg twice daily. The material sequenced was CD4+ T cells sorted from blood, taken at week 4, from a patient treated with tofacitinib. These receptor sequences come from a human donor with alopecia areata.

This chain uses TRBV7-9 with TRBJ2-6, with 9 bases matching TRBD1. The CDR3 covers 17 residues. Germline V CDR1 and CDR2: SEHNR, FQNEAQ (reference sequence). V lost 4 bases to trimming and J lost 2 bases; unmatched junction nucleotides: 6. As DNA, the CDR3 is TGTGCCAGCAGCTCCCGACAGGGGGTCCCTGGGGCCAACGTCCTGACTTTC. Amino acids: CASSSRQGVPGANVLTF. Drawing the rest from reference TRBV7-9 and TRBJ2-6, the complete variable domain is DTGVSQNPRHKITKRGQNVTFRCDPISEHNRLYWYRQTLGQGPEFLTYFQNEAQLEKSRLLSDRFSAERPKGSFSTLEIQRTEQGDSAMYLCASSSRQGVPGANVLTFGAGSRLTVL.

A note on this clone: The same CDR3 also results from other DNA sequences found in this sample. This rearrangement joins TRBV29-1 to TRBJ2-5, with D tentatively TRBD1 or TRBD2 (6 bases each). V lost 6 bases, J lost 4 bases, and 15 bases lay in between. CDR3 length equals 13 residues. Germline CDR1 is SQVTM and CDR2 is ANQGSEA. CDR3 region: CSVNRGRPETQYF. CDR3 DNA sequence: TGCAGCGTAAATCGGGGGCGCCCAGAGACCCAGTACTTC.

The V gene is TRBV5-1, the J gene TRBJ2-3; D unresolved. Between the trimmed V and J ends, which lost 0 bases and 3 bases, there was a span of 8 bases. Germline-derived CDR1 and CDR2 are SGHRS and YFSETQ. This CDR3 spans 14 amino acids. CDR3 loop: CASSLEVVTDTQYF. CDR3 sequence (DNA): TGCGCCAGCAGCTTGGAGGTAGTAACAGATACGCAGTATTTT.

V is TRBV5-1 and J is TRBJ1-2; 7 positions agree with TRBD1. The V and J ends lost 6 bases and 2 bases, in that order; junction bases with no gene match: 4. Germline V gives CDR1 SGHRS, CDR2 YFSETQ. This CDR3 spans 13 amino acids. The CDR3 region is CASKGQENYGYTF. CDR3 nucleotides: TGCGCCAGCAAAGGACAGGAAAACTATGGCTACACCTTC.

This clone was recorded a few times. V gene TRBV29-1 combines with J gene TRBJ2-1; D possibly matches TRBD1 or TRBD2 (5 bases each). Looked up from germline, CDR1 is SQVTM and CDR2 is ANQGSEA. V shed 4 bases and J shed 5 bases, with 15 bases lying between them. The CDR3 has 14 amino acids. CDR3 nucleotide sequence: TGCAGCGTTGGATACGGGGAGACAGACAATGAGCAGTTCTTC. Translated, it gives CSVGYGETDNEQFF.

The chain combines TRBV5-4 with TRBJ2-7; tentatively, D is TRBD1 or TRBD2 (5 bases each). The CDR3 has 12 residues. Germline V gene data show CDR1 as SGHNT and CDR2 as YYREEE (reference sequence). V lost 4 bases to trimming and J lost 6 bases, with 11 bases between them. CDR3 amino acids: CASSQNGGEQYF. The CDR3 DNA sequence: TGTGCCAGCAGCCAAAATGGGGGCGAGCAGTACTTC.

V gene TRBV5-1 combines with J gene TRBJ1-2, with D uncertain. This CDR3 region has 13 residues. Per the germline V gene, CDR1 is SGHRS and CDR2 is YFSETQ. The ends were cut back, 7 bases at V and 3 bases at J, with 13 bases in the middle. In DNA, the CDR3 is TGCGCCAGCGGTGAAGGCGGAGACTATGGCTACACCTTC. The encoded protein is CASGEGGDYGYTF.

The CDR3 DNA reads as TGTGCCAGCAGACAGGGGACGGGCTATGGCTACACCTTC. It translates to CASRQGTGYGYTF. This rearrangement joins TRBV2 to TRBJ1-2; 7 nucleotides line up with TRBD1. The CDR3 extends over 13 amino acids. Looked up from germline, CDR1 is SNHLY and CDR2 is FYNNEI. The junction had 5 bases not matched to a gene; V was cut back by 6 bases and J by 4 bases.

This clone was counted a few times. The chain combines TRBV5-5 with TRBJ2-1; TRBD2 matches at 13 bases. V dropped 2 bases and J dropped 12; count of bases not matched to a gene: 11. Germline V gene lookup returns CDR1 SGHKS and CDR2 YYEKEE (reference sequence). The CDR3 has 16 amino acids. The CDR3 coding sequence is TGTGCCAGCAGCTTCAGCAGCGGGACTAGCGGGGTCGGGCAGTTCTTC. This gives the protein CASSFSSGTSGVGQFF.

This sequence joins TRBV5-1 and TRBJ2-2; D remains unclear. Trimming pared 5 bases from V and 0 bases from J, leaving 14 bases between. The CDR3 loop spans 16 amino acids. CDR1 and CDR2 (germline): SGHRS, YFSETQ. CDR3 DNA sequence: TGCGCCAGCAGGTTGACCGGGCTAGCGAACACCGGGGAGCTGTTTTTT. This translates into CASRLTGLANTGELFF.

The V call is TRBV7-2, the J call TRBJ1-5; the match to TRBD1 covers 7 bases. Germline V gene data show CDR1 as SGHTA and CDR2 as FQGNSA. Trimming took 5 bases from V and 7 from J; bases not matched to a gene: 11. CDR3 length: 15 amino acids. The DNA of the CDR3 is TGTGCCAGCAGCAGCAACAGGGGAATGGAGCAGCCCCAGCATTTT. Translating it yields CASSSNRGMEQPQHF.

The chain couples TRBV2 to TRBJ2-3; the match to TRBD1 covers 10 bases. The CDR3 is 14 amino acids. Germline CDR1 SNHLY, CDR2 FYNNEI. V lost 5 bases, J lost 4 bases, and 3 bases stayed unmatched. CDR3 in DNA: TGTGCCAGCAGTCTGGACAGGGGGTCAGATACGCAGTATTTT. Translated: CASSLDRGSDTQYF.

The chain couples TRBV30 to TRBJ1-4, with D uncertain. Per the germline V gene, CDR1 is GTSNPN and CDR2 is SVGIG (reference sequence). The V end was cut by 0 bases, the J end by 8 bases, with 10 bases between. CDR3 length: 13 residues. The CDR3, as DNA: TGTGCCTGGAGTGTCGCCGCGTCAGAAAAACTGTTTTTT. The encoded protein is CAWSVAASEKLFF. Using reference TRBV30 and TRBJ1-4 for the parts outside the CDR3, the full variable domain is SQTIHQWPATLVQPVGSPLSLECTVEGTSNPNLYWYRQAAGRGLQLLFYSVGIGQISSEVPQNLSASRPQDRQFILSSKKLLLSDSGFYLCAWSVAASEKLFFGSGTQLSVL.

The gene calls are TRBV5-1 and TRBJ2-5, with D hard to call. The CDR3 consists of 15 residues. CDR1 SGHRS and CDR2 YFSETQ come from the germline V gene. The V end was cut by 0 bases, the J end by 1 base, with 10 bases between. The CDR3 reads CASSLGSSGQETQYF. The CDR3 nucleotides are TGCGCCAGCAGCTTGGGCAGCTCCGGCCAAGAGACCCAGTACTTC.

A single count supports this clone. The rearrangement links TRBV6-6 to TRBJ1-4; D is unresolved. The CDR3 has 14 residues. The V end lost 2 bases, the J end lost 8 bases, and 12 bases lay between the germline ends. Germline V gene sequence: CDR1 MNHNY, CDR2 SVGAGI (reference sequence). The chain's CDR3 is CASSYGTLNEKLFF. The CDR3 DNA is TGTGCCAGCAGTTACGGTACTCTCAACGAAAAACTGTTTTTT.

CDR3 sequence reads: CSHRAGSYNEQFF. For the CDR3, the DNA is TGCAGCCACCGGGCAGGGTCGTACAATGAGCAGTTCTTC. This sequence joins TRBV29-1 and TRBJ2-1, with D possibly TRBD1 on 5 matching bases. Trimming took off 8 bases at V and 4 bases at J, with 15 bases between the two ends. This CDR3 spans 13 amino acids. Germline-derived CDR1 and CDR2 are SQVTM and ANQGSEA.

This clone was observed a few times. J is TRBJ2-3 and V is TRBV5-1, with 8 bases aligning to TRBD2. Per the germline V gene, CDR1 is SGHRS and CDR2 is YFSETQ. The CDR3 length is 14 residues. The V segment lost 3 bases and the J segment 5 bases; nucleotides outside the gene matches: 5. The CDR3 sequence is CASSSERGLDTQYF. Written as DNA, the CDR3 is TGCGCCAGCAGCTCAGAGCGGGGGTTAGATACGCAGTATTTT.

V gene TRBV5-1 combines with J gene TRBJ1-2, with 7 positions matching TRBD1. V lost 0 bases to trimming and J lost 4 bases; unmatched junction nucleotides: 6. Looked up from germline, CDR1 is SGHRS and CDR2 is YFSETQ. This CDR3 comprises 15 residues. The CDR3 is CASSLEGTELYGYTF. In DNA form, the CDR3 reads TGCGCCAGCAGCTTGGAAGGGACAGAACTCTATGGCTACACCTTC.

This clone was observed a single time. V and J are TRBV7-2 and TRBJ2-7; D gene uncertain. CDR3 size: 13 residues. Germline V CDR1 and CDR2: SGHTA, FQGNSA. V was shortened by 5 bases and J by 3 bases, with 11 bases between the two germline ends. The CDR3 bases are TGTGCCAGCAGCCTCGACCGTCTCTACGAGCAGTACTTC. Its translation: CASSLDRLYEQYF.

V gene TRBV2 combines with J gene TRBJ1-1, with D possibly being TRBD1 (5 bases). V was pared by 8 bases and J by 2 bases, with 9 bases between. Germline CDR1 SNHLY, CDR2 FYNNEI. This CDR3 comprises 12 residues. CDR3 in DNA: TGTGCCAGCCAAAGGGACAACACTGAAGCTTTCTTT. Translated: CASQRDNTEAFF. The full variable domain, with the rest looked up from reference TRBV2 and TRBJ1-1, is EPEVTQTPSHQVTQMGQEVILRCVPISNHLYFYWYRQILGQKVEFLVSFYNNEISEKSEIFDDQFSVERPDGSNFTLKIRSTKLEDSAMYFCASQRDNTEAFFGQGTRLTVV.

CDR3 amino acids: CSASPEDTQYF. The DNA for the CDR3 is TGCAGTGCTAGCCCGGAGGATACGCAGTATTTT. The chain carries TRBV20-1 and TRBJ2-3; no reliable D call. This CDR3 is 11 amino acids long. The germline CDR1 and CDR2 sequences are DFQATT and SNEGSKA (reference sequence). Deletions cut 3 bases from V and 6 bases from J, with 7 bases between.

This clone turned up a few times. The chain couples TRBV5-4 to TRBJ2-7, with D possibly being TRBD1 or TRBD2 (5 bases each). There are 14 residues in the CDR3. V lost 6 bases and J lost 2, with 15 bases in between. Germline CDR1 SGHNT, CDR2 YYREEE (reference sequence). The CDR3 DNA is TGTGCCAGCACCTCAACGGGGCAGACCTACGAGCAGTACTTC. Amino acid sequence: CASTSTGQTYEQYF.

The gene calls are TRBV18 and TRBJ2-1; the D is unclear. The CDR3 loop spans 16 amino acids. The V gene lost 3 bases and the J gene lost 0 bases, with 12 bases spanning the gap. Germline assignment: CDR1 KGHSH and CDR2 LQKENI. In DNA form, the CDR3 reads TGTGCCAGCTCACCCTTATCGCCGAGCTCCTACAATGAGCAGTTCTTC. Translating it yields CASSPLSPSSYNEQFF.